This T cell receptor (beta chain) emerged from a study of human versus mouse CDR3 diversity and MHC coevolution. Naive CD4 T cells were sorted as CD45RO-negative, CD62L-positive. Clones were sequenced by immunoSEQ multiplex PCR, and TCRdb holds only the in-frame ones, with some missing. The sample contains about 60,000 clones, 85% to 95% of which appear only once. Study-level findings and limits: Compared with mice, human CDR3s carried more deletions and insertions on average. Six MHC II alleles selected the human T cells. iCHAO1 estimated the human TCR beta repertoire at 1.6 million or so clonotypes.

In its sample, this clone was seen a few times. As yet, its antigen is unknown. Sequencing input: naive CD4+ T cells from blood. Subset given: CD45RO-negative CD62L-positive naive CD4 T cells. The source of this sequence is a person in their 60s in good health.

The CDR3 protein is CASSQDTFFTEAFF. The DNA for the CDR3 is TGTGCCAGCAGCCAAGATACTTTCTTCACTGAAGCTTTCTTT. The V gene is TRBV14, the J gene TRBJ1-1, with D uncertain. The CDR3 is 14 residues long. V was cut by 0 bases and J by 4 bases, with 9 bases left in between. The germline CDR1 and CDR2 sequences are SGHDN and FVKESK.